This TCR beta chain is from a study of T cell responses to AZD1222 COVID-19 vaccine. This clone was detected only once. Its antigen remains unidentified. This CDR3 spans 14 amino acids. Germline V CDR1 and CDR2: SGDLS, YYNGEE. Trimming cost V 4 bases and J 7 bases, with 12 bases left between them. Findings and caveats of the study: Baseline testing showed seropositivity in only six AZD1222 recipients.

Generated by immunoSEQ multiplex PCR, the TCRdb table keeps only in-frame clones and is missing some. The table includes about 140,000 clones, about nine tenths detected once. The source material was peripheral blood, sampled on day 0 of AZD1222 vaccination. The V gene is TRBV9, the J gene TRBJ1-6; D gene unclear. The clonotype comes from an adult in good health. The CDR3 bases are TGTGCCAGCAGCTCGGCCCCGGAGAATTCACCCCTCCACTTT. This gives the protein CASSSAPENSPLHF.